This T cell receptor beta chain was retrieved from a study of T cells in women clearing cervical HPV infection (dated by TCRdb to the late 2010s). Study-level background: Cases were about 25 women with histologically confirmed HPV16-related CIN3 or worse, including a couple of invasive cancers. Controls were 25 or so women whose single incident HPV16 infection cleared within 12 months without precancer or cancer developing. Blood from cases was collected at the visit at which the lesion was first identified, whereas blood from controls was collected once infection was no longer detected. Among cases, blood sampling came a median of roughly 140 days after lesion detection, with an interquartile range of about 80 to 220 days. Because only a few women had HLA typing data, the possibility that HLA type acted as a confounder could not be ruled out. Nested within Costa Rica's Guanacaste HPV Natural History Study, an exploratory proof-of-principle case-control study compared TCR repertoires across cervical HPV16 outcomes. Cases and controls were matched on age within five years and on year of sample collection. Median age was roughly 33 years in cases versus around 37 in controls, and baseline characteristics did not differ significantly. The parent cohort enrolled roughly 9,400 women aged 18 or older in Guanacaste, Costa Rica, in about 1993 to 1995 and followed the women for seven years. Five blinded duplicates per group were added as quality controls, so that 60 or so samples were obtained: 50 or so participants and around 10 replicates. Overall study results and their limits: Across sequencing depths, CIN3+ cases showed significantly higher TCR repertoire richness than controls, but evenness did not differ between the groups. Cases had lower TRBV6-7 relative abundance than controls (approximately 0.11% versus 0.16%; Bonferroni P = 0.0008). T-cell numbers per sample were unknown, so richness differences could reflect varying T-cell content rather than repertoire biology. The cross-sectional design could not show whether the associations came before the infection or were a result of it, and neither effector/memory subsets nor HPV-specific T cells were isolated. By combining richness with V gene abundances, random forest classifiers separated cases from controls with an estimated AUC of less than 0.85.

Every participant had a single incident cervical HPV16 infection, and women with prevalent HPV16 infections were excluded. Cervical HPV DNA was detected with MY09/MY11 PCR, and genotyping was done by dot-blot hybridization. Roughly 15 mL of heparinized blood was centrifuged, after which the buffy coat was aliquoted, frozen at -30 degrees C, and then stored at -80 degrees C. QIAGEN kits were used to extract genomic DNA from the buffy coat specimens. From cysteine to phenylalanine, the CDR3 is 13 amino acids long. The DNA has 30 bases, all within the CDR3, and is read from base 1. The germline V gene encodes CDR1 DFQATT and CDR2 SNEGSKA (reference sequence). A distance of 13 bases separates the germline ends of V and J, which lose 6 bases and 2 bases respectively. The immunoSEQ assay used multiplex PCR to amplify TCR beta CDR3 regions from an average of around 1,200 ng of genomic DNA per sample. Primer bias was corrected in the assay by using a complete synthetic TCR repertoire to establish an amplification baseline. The amplicons were sequenced using the Illumina platform. For the original study's pipeline: Sequence errors were corrected by clustering with frequency ratios and a modified nearest-neighbor algorithm, and the sequences were then analyzed in the immunoSEQ Analyzer using IMGT gene definitions. TCR richness and evenness were averaged over 20 rarefaction repeats at each rarefaction depth, excluding samples with fewer sequences than the depth. V, D and J gene relative abundances were compared between groups with Wilcoxon rank sum tests, applying FDR correction. In the blinded duplicates, the intraclass correlation was about 96% for TCR richness and averaged approximately 82% across around 66 gene segments. The immuneACCESS repertoire file appears here via TCRdb, limited to in-frame rearrangements. These files lack a portion of the clones; in checked studies, under half of the deficit traces to unresolved V genes, and the cause of the others is not known. The V and J calls and clone size come from that table; D and trimming were worked out from the DNA. This sample's listing comprises about 48,000 clones. In total, the top ten clones hold around 1.5% of the sample.

A remark on this clone: Its specific antigen is unknown. The missing CDR3 end, 3 residues past where the read stops, is filled in from the germline J gene.

This receptor was obtained from a woman between 18 and 70 years old with a cervical HPV16 infection that either progressed to CIN3+ or cleared (not recorded which). Sequenced material: blood buffy coat. The V gene is TRBV20-1 and the J gene is TRBJ1-2, with the D gene uncertain. The CDR3 in this case is CSAPEAGNYGYTF. CDR3 bases read: TGCAGTGCCCCCGAGGCGGGGAACTATGGC.